One and the same sample provided the 15 T cell receptor beta chains below, sequenced in a study of regulatory T cells in long-lasting Graves disease listed by TCRdb under 2021. The library was generated by multiplex PCR. Sequencing was performed on an Illumina HiSeq 4000. To build TCR beta libraries, CDR3 regions were amplified by Arm-PCR using iRepertoire HTBI primers. TCRdb reran the public reads through fastp at Q25 and MiXCR, keeping productive beta chains. Rows are combined by CDR3 protein, so each entry shows the most common genes and DNA. The sample profile shows about 470,000 distinct CDR3 sequences; just under 15% of them were found once. The ten largest account for around 15% of the sample. The label giving this sample's time point can be read as: newly diagnosed GD, antithyroid drugs for less than 3 months. For both TCR sequencing and RNA sequencing, RNA was extracted from PBMCs in TRIzol.

These same records also appear under a second study, on T cells in Graves' hyperthyroidism and ophthalmopathy.

The specimen was peripheral blood mononuclear cells (PBMCs), collected at new diagnosis, from a patient treated with antithyroid drugs. The receptor source for this set is a woman under 40 with Graves disease. Donor details come from another sample of the same person, matched by shared clones.

The J gene is TRBJ2-2, the V gene TRBV25-1, with a possible D match to TRBD1 (5 bases). This CDR3 is built from 15 residues. The V gene's germline CDR1 is MGHDK and CDR2 SYGVNS. The germline V and J ends were trimmed by 4 bases and 0 bases, with 9 bases remaining between them. This CDR3 reads CASSGRVSNTGELFF. The CDR3 DNA follows: TGTGCCAGCAGTGGCAGGGTATCGAACACCGGGGAGCTGTTTTTT.

The rearrangement joins TRBV10-1 to TRBJ2-2, with 11 bases aligning to TRBD2. The J segment lost 9 bases and the V segment lost 2 bases, leaving 5 bases of the junction unmatched. The CDR3 consists of 15 residues. The V gene's germline CDR1 is WNHNN and CDR2 SYGVQD (reference sequence). Written as DNA, the CDR3 is TGCGCCAGCAGTGAGAGTAGCGGGAGGGTCCGGGAGCTGTTTTTT. Its translation is CASSESSGRVRELFF.

There are a few counts of this clonotype. V and J are TRBV6-5 and TRBJ2-7; TRBD2 might be the D (6 bases). This CDR3 is built from 15 residues. Germline V CDR1 and CDR2: MNHEY, SVGAGI. Trimming left V 0 bases short and J 2 bases short, with 11 bases between. This chain's CDR3 is CASSYSGRGPYEQYF. In DNA form, the CDR3 reads TGTGCCAGCAGTTACTCTGGGCGGGGCCCCTACGAGCAGTACTTC.

Of note for this clonotype: Being one base from a much bigger clone, this may be a read error. The chain uses TRBV6-1 and TRBJ2-7; no firm D call. The V gene's germline CDR1 is MNHNS and CDR2 SASEGT. This CDR3 contains 11 residues. The CDR3 nucleotides are TGTGCCAGCAGTGGGACCTACGAGCGGTACTTC. Translating it yields CASSGTYERYF.

This chain connects TRBV7-2 to TRBJ1-2, with D hard to call. The germline V gene has CDR1 SGHTA and CDR2 FQGNSA. The V end was cut by 5 bases, the J end by 5 bases, with 18 bases between. This CDR3 region has 15 residues. For the CDR3, the DNA is TGTGCCAGCAGCCCCGAAGATTCACCGCGTTATGGCTACACCTTC. This translates into CASSPEDSPRYGYTF.

This clonotype appeared a few times. This sequence joins TRBV2 and TRBJ2-5; D unresolved. V dropped 11 bases and J dropped 5 bases, with 21 bases sitting between them. This CDR3 is built from 14 residues. Germline V gives CDR1 SNHLY, CDR2 FYNNEI. Here the CDR3 reads CAGNKTPVRETQYF. As DNA, the CDR3 is TGTGCCGGCAATAAGACTCCGGTCCGGGAGACCCAGTACTTC.

The sample holds a few counts of this clonotype. V is TRBV9 and J is TRBJ2-1; 8 bases fit TRBD2. The CDR3 length is 16 residues. V shed 9 bases and J 8 bases; nucleotides not matched to a gene: 19. CDR1 SGDLS and CDR2 YYNGEE come from the germline V gene. The CDR3: CATSPAGSGSIDEQFF. The CDR3 coding sequence is TGTGCCACCTCCCCCGCGGGGAGCGGGAGTATCGATGAGCAGTTCTTC.

In its sample, this clonotype was seen many times. The chain combines TRBV20-1 with TRBJ1-1; no clear D. This CDR3 region has 14 residues. Trimming pared 1 base from V and 0 bases from J, leaving 9 bases between. Germline V CDR1 and CDR2: DFQATT, SNEGSKA (reference sequence). Here the CDR3 reads CSARALPMNTEAFF. CDR3 in DNA: TGCAGTGCTAGAGCACTCCCCATGAACACTGAAGCTTTCTTT.

This clonotype was recorded a few times. The J gene is TRBJ2-5, the V gene TRBV27, with TRBD1 matching over 8 bases. This CDR3 has 13 amino acids. Unmatched junction bases numbered 4, after V lost 4 bases and J lost 6 bases. CDR1 and CDR2 (germline): MNHEY, SMNVEV (reference sequence). CDR3 nucleotides: TGTGCCAGCAGTTCGGACAGGGCACAGACCCAGTACTTC. Translation gives CASSSDRAQTQYF.

The chain is built from TRBV20-1 and TRBJ2-1; D is unresolved. V shed 3 bases and J shed 0 bases, with 6 bases lying between them. This CDR3 has 13 amino acids. Germline V gene sequence: CDR1 DFQATT, CDR2 SNEGSKA (reference sequence). The CDR3 loop is CSASQSSYNEQFF. CDR3 DNA: TGCAGTGCTAGTCAGAGCTCCTACAATGAGCAGTTCTTC.

This clonotype was picked up many times. V is TRBV20-1 and J is TRBJ2-1; 8 bases fit TRBD2. CDR3 length equals 13 residues. V gave up 6 bases and J gave up 8 bases; unmatched junction bases: 9. Per the germline V gene, CDR1 is DFQATT and CDR2 is SNEGSKA (reference sequence). CDR3 amino acids: CSAPGLVVYEQFF. The CDR3 nucleotides are TGCAGTGCCCCGGGACTAGTTGTCTATGAGCAGTTCTTC.

This clonotype occurred many times. The genes are TRBV6-1 and TRBJ2-5; D may correspond to TRBD1 or TRBD2 (5 bases each). CDR3 length: 16 residues. Per the germline V gene, CDR1 is MNHNS and CDR2 is SASEGT. Trimming took off 6 bases at V and 5 bases at J, with 22 bases between the two ends. For the CDR3, the DNA is TGTGCCAGCAGCCCAGGCAGGACACTAGGACGGGAGACCCAGTACTTC. Protein sequence: CASSPGRTLGRETQYF.

The table lists this clonotype with a count of one. The chain has TRBV9 and TRBJ2-3; 8 positions match TRBD1. V dropped 6 bases and J dropped 2; count of bases not matched to a gene: 8. Germline assignment: CDR1 SGDLS and CDR2 YYNGEE. The CDR3 runs to 15 residues. The DNA of the CDR3 is TGTGCCAGCACAAGGGGGGACAGGTACACAGATACGCAGTATTTT. Its protein product is CASTRGDRYTDTQYF.

The chain carries TRBV6-2 or TRBV6-3 and TRBJ2-1; tentatively, D is TRBD2 (5 bases). V gave up 5 bases and J gave up 8 bases, with 16 bases separating them. The CDR3 runs 14 residues. The germline CDR1 and CDR2 sequences are MNHEY and SVGEGT. Here the CDR3 reads CASSEPAAGHEQFF. The CDR3 nucleotides are TGTGCCAGCAGTGAACCGGCCGCGGGTCATGAGCAGTTCTTC.

V is TRBV13 and J is TRBJ2-7; no clear D gene. V was clipped by 0 bases and J by 3 bases, with 6 bases between them. The CDR3 sequence is 13 residues long. Germline V gene data show CDR1 as PRHDT and CDR2 as FYEKMQ (reference sequence). CDR3 loop: CASSLGRYYEQYF. The CDR3 region has the DNA TGTGCCAGCAGCTTAGGACGGTACTACGAGCAGTACTTC.